The present TCR beta chain was sequenced within a study of control samples from healthy donors and cancer patients. Trimming stripped 6 bases from V and 1 base from J, with 9 bases between. Germline CDR1 MNHEY, CDR2 SVGAGI. This CDR3 spans 13 amino acids. Method: immunoSEQ multiplex PCR; TCRdb's copy keeps in-frame clones and lacks some. The repertoire holds tens of thousands of clones, with 82% as singletons. The sample taken for sequencing was blood. This chain links TRBV6-5 with TRBJ1-1; possibly TRBD1 for D (6 bases). This sequence was found in a woman aged 55-75 years in good health. The CDR3 protein is CASSLTGNTEAFF. The CDR3 DNA follows: TGTGCCAGCAGCCTGACAGGGAACACTGAAGCTTTCTTT.